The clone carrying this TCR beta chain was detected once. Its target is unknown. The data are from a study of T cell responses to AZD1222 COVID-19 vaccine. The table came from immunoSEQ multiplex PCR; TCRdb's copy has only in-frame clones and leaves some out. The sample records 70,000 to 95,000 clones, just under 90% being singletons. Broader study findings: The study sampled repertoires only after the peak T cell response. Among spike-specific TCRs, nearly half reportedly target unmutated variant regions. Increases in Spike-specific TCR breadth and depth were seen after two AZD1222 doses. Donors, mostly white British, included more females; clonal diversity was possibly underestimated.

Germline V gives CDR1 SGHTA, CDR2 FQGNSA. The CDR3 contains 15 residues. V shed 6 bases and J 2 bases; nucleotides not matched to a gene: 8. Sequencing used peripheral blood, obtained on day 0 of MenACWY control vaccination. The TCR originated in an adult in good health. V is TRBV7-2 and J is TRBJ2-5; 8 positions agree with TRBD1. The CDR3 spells CASSRGQGLQETQYF. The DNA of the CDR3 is TGTGCCAGCAGTCGCGGACAGGGCCTACAAGAGACCCAGTACTTC.